The entry that follows covers one T cell receptor beta chain sequence. The assay was immunoSEQ multiplex PCR, and TCRdb's table has in-frame clones only and misses some. The sample lists about 200,000 clones, around 83% occurring once. This entry comes from a study of blood T cell repertoires in COVID-19. Background on the study: Acute and convalescent COVID-19 samples came from the United States, Italy and Spain.

Those enrolled in Seattle joined during active infection and were followed longitudinally afterward. Trimming removed 6 bases from V and 1 base from J; junction bases left unmatched: 8. Germline assignment: CDR1 MDHEN and CDR2 SYDVKM. The length of the CDR3 is 15 residues. V is TRBV28 and J is TRBJ1-1; 7 positions match TRBD1. The TCR was taken from a woman aged 70 to 79 with COVID-19, enrolled during active disease. What was sequenced was peripheral blood. The CDR3 reads CASSLPGQWNTEAFF. The CDR3 region has the DNA TGTGCCAGCAGCCTACCGGGACAGTGGAACACTGAAGCTTTCTTT.